Below are 14 T cell receptor beta chains sequenced from a single sample in a study of blood T cell repertoires in COVID-19. Produced via immunoSEQ multiplex PCR; TCRdb's table is partial and in-frame only. The sample includes over 100,000 clones, 85% of them seen just once. Material for sequencing was peripheral blood. The receptors were gathered from a man aged 35 to 55 with acute or convalescent COVID-19.

This chain uses TRBV25-1 with TRBJ2-3; D is possibly TRBD1 (5 bases). This CDR3 has 17 residues. Germline V CDR1 and CDR2: MGHDK, SYGVNS. Trimming removed 8 bases from V and 2 bases from J, with 23 bases in between. Written as DNA, the CDR3 is TGTGCCAGCTCTGAAGGGGCCAGGGTTTGGGACACAGATACGCAGTATTTT. It translates to CASSEGARVWDTDTQYF.

The V and J genes are TRBV7-2 and TRBJ2-5; a possible D gene is TRBD2 (5 bases). Trimming left V 1 base short and J 4 bases short, with 16 bases between. The CDR3 runs to 16 residues. Per the germline V gene, CDR1 is SGHTA and CDR2 is FQGNSA. The CDR3 spells CASSLVGRAVGETQYF. CDR3 DNA: TGTGCCAGCAGCTTAGTAGGGCGGGCGGTTGGAGAGACCCAGTACTTC.

The V and J genes are TRBV12-5 and TRBJ2-7; the match to TRBD1 covers 10 bases. The ends lost 4 bases at V and 5 bases at J; junction bases unmatched: 8. The length of the CDR3 is 15 residues. CDR1 and CDR2 (germline): LGHNT, FRNRAP. The CDR3 DNA reads as TGTGCTAGTGGTTCGGTGCCGACAGGGGGCAACGAGCAGTACTTC. Its translation: CASGSVPTGGNEQYF.

The chain couples TRBV7-9 to TRBJ2-3, with TRBD2 identical over 9 bases. The junction had 5 bases not matched to a gene; V was cut back by 5 bases and J by 2 bases. The length of the CDR3 is 15 residues. CDR1 SEHNR and CDR2 FQNEAQ come from the germline V gene (reference sequence). In nucleotides, the CDR3 is TGTGCCAGCAGCCCGCTAGCGGGGATCACAGATACGCAGTATTTT. It yields the protein CASSPLAGITDTQYF. Variable domain in full (rest from reference TRBV7-9 and TRBJ2-3): DTGVSQNPRHKITKRGQNVTFRCDPISEHNRLYWYRQTLGQGPEFLTYFQNEAQLEKSRLLSDRFSAERPKGSFSTLEIQRTEQGDSAMYLCASSPLAGITDTQYFGPGTRLTVL.

The table lists this clone with a count of one. The identical CDR3 is also encoded by other nucleotide sequences in the sample. This sequence joins TRBV7-2 and TRBJ2-1; 8 bases fit TRBD2. V shed 1 base, J shed 3 bases, and the junction held 2 bases outside the gene matches. Per germline, CDR1 SGHTA and CDR2 FQGNSA. The CDR3 totals 15 residues. Written as DNA, the CDR3 is TGTGCCAGCAGCTTAGGGCTAGCGGGCTACAATGAGCAGTTCTTC. As protein: CASSLGLAGYNEQFF.

The CDR3 DNA follows: TGTGCCAGCAGCGAGCGGGACAGGGAGTTCGGAAGCACCGGGGAGCTGTTTTTT. Translating gives CASSERDREFGSTGELFF. The V and J genes are TRBV5-6 and TRBJ2-2; 9 bases map to TRBD1. V dropped 4 bases and J dropped 4; count of bases not matched to a gene: 14. The germline V gene has CDR1 SGHDT and CDR2 YYEEEE. This CDR3 comprises 18 residues.

The chain couples TRBV9 to TRBJ2-1; D ambiguous. Germline CDR1 is SGDLS and CDR2 is YYNGEE. This CDR3 is 13 amino acids long. Trimming removed 0 bases at V and 5 bases at J, with 6 bases between. CDR3 sequence: CASSVGRNNEQFF. CDR3 bases: TGTGCCAGCAGCGTAGGGCGGAACAATGAGCAGTTCTTC.

The chain is built from TRBV29-1 and TRBJ2-3; 7 bases line up with TRBD2. With 7 bases clipped from V and 2 bases from J, the junction kept 6 bases outside the gene matches. Germline V gene lookup returns CDR1 SQVTM and CDR2 ANQGSEA. The CDR3 consists of 13 residues. CDR3 in amino acids: CSGRGGTTDTQYF. The CDR3 bases are TGCAGCGGGCGCGGGGGAACCACAGATACGCAGTATTTT.

This clone was seen a single time. CDR3 bases: TGTGCCAGCTCACAACACCCTCTTACAGGGAGCCACGAGCAGTACTTC. Translation gives CASSQHPLTGSHEQYF. J is TRBJ2-7 and V is TRBV18, with D possibly TRBD1 on 6 matching bases. This CDR3 comprises 16 residues. Germline assignment: CDR1 KGHSH and CDR2 LQKENI. V was shortened by 4 bases and J by 5 bases, with 21 bases between the two germline ends.

The V and J genes are TRBV7-9 and TRBJ2-7, with TRBD1 as a possible D gene (5 bases). Germline V gives CDR1 SEHNR, CDR2 FQNEAQ (reference sequence). This CDR3 comprises 14 residues. The V and J ends lost 2 bases and 5 bases respectively, with 13 bases between them. CDR3: CASSLRGSLDEQYF. CDR3 nucleotides: TGTGCCAGCAGCTTAAGGGGTTCGCTGGACGAGCAGTACTTC.

This chain uses TRBV7-2 with TRBJ2-5; TRBD1 matches at 8 bases. Per the germline V gene, CDR1 is SGHTA and CDR2 is FQGNSA. Germline trimming cut 5 bases from V and 3 bases from J; bases unmatched to any gene: 8. CDR3 length equals 15 residues. The CDR3 reads CASSPFGQGKETQYF. CDR3 sequence (DNA): TGTGCCAGCAGCCCATTCGGACAGGGCAAAGAGACCCAGTACTTC.

The chain uses TRBV10-1 and TRBJ1-3; 8 bases fit TRBD1. The CDR3 loop spans 16 amino acids. Looked up from germline, CDR1 is WNHNN and CDR2 is SYGVQD (reference sequence). Trimming cost V 5 bases and J 5 bases; bases outside gene matches: 11. The CDR3 loop reads CASSKGDRLLRNTIYF. The CDR3 nucleotides read TGCGCCAGCAGTAAGGGGGACAGGTTGTTAAGAAACACCATATATTTT.

The chain couples TRBV5-1 to TRBJ2-2; D gene uncertain. This CDR3 region has 17 residues. CDR1 is SGHRS and CDR2 is YFSETQ in the germline V gene. V lost 4 bases and J lost 3, with 19 bases in between. This chain's CDR3 is CASSRTPDFRDTGELFF. DNA for the CDR3: TGCGCCAGCAGCCGAACCCCGGATTTCCGGGACACCGGGGAGCTGTTTTTT.

The genes are TRBV6-5 and TRBJ1-2, with 8 positions matching TRBD1. Looked up from germline, CDR1 is MNHEY and CDR2 is SVGAGI. Trimming removed 5 bases from V and 3 bases from J; junction bases left unmatched: 8. CDR3 length equals 15 residues. The CDR3 reads CASSKDRASYYGYTF. CDR3 DNA: TGTGCCAGCAGTAAGGACAGGGCGTCATACTATGGCTACACCTTC.